The 15 T cell receptor beta chains below all came from one sample that was sequenced in a study of blood T cell repertoires in COVID-19. Profiling relied on immunoSEQ multiplex PCR, and the TCRdb table lists in-frame clones only, not all of them. The sample consists of roughly 250,000 clones, around 90% of them appearing once. What was sequenced was PBMCs or T cells enriched from blood (not recorded which). Receptors were obtained from a woman aged 30 to 39 with acute COVID-19.

The chain joins TRBV27 to TRBJ2-5; D not resolved. This CDR3 region has 13 residues. The germline V and J ends were trimmed by 2 bases and 5 bases, with 9 bases remaining between them. The germline CDR1 and CDR2 sequences are MNHEY and SMNVEV (reference sequence). The CDR3 sequence: CASSLQYSETQYF. CDR3 bases: TGTGCCAGCAGTTTACAGTATTCGGAGACCCAGTACTTC.

The chain has TRBV28 and TRBJ2-3, with 13 positions matching TRBD2. The length of the CDR3 is 18 residues. Germline-derived CDR1 and CDR2 are MDHEN and SYDVKM. V lost 5 bases, J lost 0 bases, and 8 bases stayed unmatched. As DNA, the CDR3 is TGTGCCAGCAGTGCAGGGACTAGCGGGACGTCTAGCACAGATACGCAGTATTTT. It encodes CASSAGTSGTSSTDTQYF.

V usage is TRBV5-8 and J usage is TRBJ2-3; no clear D gene. The CDR3 has 13 residues. Trimming left V 4 bases short and J 1 base short, with 7 bases between. The germline gives CDR1 SGHTS, CDR2 YDEGEE. The CDR3 nucleotides are TGTGCCAGCAGCCCGGTTGGCACAGATACGCAGTATTTT. It translates to CASSPVGTDTQYF.

The chain joins TRBV11-2 to TRBJ2-1; TRBD2 might be the D (6 bases). Germline V lookup: CDR1 SGHAT, CDR2 FQNNGV. V gave up 1 base and J gave up 4 bases, with 8 bases separating them. The CDR3 contains 14 residues. The CDR3 region is CASSLAGEYNEQFF. CDR3 coding DNA: TGTGCCAGCAGCTTAGCGGGGGAGTACAATGAGCAGTTCTTC. Looking up the rest from reference TRBV11-2 and TRBJ2-1 gives the full variable domain: EAGVAQSPRYKIIEKRQSVAFWCNPISGHATLYWYQQILGQGPKLLIQFQNNGVVDDSQLPKDRFSAERLKGVDSTLKIQPAKLEDSAVYLCASSLAGEYNEQFFGPGTRLTVL.

V is TRBV18 and J is TRBJ2-3, with 9 nucleotides matching TRBD1. With V trimmed by 8 bases and J by 1 base, 4 bases remained unmatched. CDR3 length: 14 residues. Germline CDR1 and CDR2: KGHSH and LQKENI. As DNA, the CDR3 is TGTGCCAGCGAGGGACAGGGTCGCACAGATACGCAGTATTTT. As protein: CASEGQGRTDTQYF.

The chain links TRBV11-2 to TRBJ2-7, with D uncertain. The CDR3 contains 12 residues. Trimming removed 2 bases from V and 7 bases from J, with 9 bases in between. CDR1 is SGHAT, CDR2 FQNNGV, per germline. CDR3 in DNA: TGTGCCAGCAGCTTAAGTCTCCGGGAGCAGTACTTC. Translation: CASSLSLREQYF.

V and J are TRBV11-2 and TRBJ1-1, with a possible D match to TRBD1 (6 bases). V dropped 3 bases and J dropped 0 bases, with 8 bases sitting between them. Per germline, CDR1 SGHAT and CDR2 FQNNGV. CDR3 length equals 14 residues. This CDR3 reads CASSFNRVNTEAFF. In DNA, the CDR3 is TGTGCCAGCAGCTTTAACAGGGTGAACACTGAAGCTTTCTTT. Full variable domain (remainder filled in from reference TRBV11-2 and TRBJ1-1): EAGVAQSPRYKIIEKRQSVAFWCNPISGHATLYWYQQILGQGPKLLIQFQNNGVVDDSQLPKDRFSAERLKGVDSTLKIQPAKLEDSAVYLCASSFNRVNTEAFFGQGTRLTVV.

The V call is TRBV9, the J call TRBJ2-7, with 9 bases matching TRBD2. The CDR3 consists of 16 residues. Looked up from germline, CDR1 is SGDLS and CDR2 is YYNGEE. The junction had 12 bases not matched to a gene; V was cut back by 1 base and J by 7 bases. As DNA, the CDR3 is TGTGCCAGCAGCGTAAGCTCCCGACTAGCGGCGGGGGAGCAGTACTTC. Protein sequence: CASSVSSRLAAGEQYF.

The J gene is TRBJ2-1, the V gene TRBV7-9, with 8 positions matching TRBD2. The CDR3 is 15 residues long. Germline loops: CDR1 SEHNR, CDR2 FQNEAQ (reference sequence). V gave up 3 bases and J gave up 5 bases; unmatched junction bases: 6. DNA for the CDR3: TGTGCCAGCAGCTTTTCTCTAGCGGGTGACAATGAGCAGTTCTTC. Its protein is CASSFSLAGDNEQFF.

The chain joins TRBV30 to TRBJ2-6, with TRBD1 matching over 7 bases. Germline CDR1 GTSNPN, CDR2 SVGIG (reference sequence). The CDR3 sequence is 16 residues long. Trimming took 6 bases from V and 0 from J; bases not matched to a gene: 8. CDR3 sequence (DNA): TGTGCCTGCCTAAGGACAGGCTTCTCTGGGGCCAACGTCCTGACTTTC. Protein sequence: CACLRTGFSGANVLTF. Together with reference TRBV30 and TRBJ2-6, the CDR3 gives the full variable domain: SQTIHQWPATLVQPVGSPLSLECTVEGTSNPNLYWYRQAAGRGLQLLFYSVGIGQISSEVPQNLSASRPQDRQFILSSKKLLLSDSGFYLCACLRTGFSGANVLTFGAGSRLTVL.

This sequence joins TRBV10-3 and TRBJ2-7, with 10 bases lining up with TRBD1. Germline V gene lookup returns CDR1 ENHRY and CDR2 SYGVKD. This CDR3 is built from 13 residues. The V gene end was trimmed by 10 bases and the J gene end by 7 bases; junction bases not matched to a gene: 10. CDR3 protein: CATSTGGKGEQYF. In DNA, the CDR3 is TGTGCCACTTCGACAGGGGGCAAGGGTGAGCAGTACTTC.

CDR3: CASSPLSGGVINEQFF. Here the CDR3 DNA reads TGTGCCAGCAGCCCCCTTTCAGGGGGCGTGATAAATGAGCAGTTCTTC. This chain links TRBV5-4 with TRBJ2-1, with TRBD1 matching 8 bases. Losses at the gene ends were 4 bases for V and 7 bases for J; bases not matched to a gene: 13. The CDR3 totals 16 residues. Per the germline V gene, CDR1 is SGHNT and CDR2 is YYREEE (reference sequence).

The chain is built from TRBV6-2 or TRBV6-3 and TRBJ1-1; no reliable D call. Germline V lookup: CDR1 MNHEY, CDR2 SVGEGT. The CDR3 is made up of 16 amino acids. V lost 3 bases, J lost 1 base, and 15 bases lay in between. CDR3 amino acids: CASSYYYSSRNTEAFF. The CDR3 DNA follows: TGTGCCAGCAGTTATTATTACAGTTCCAGGAACACTGAAGCTTTCTTT.

The J gene is TRBJ1-5, the V gene TRBV7-2, with a weak D call TRBD1 (5 bases). The V and J ends lost 0 bases and 5 bases respectively, with 11 bases between them. This CDR3 is 15 amino acids long. Germline V gives CDR1 SGHTA, CDR2 FQGNSA. The CDR3: CASSLAGLLYQPQHF. CDR3 nucleotides: TGTGCCAGCAGCTTAGCGGGACTTCTTTATCAGCCCCAGCATTTT.

The chain couples TRBV28 to TRBJ1-5; tentative D call: TRBD1 (5 bases). Between the trimmed V and J ends, which lost 5 bases and 7 bases, there was a span of 12 bases. From germline, CDR1 is MDHEN and CDR2 SYDVKM. The CDR3 is made up of 13 amino acids. Here the CDR3 DNA reads TGTGCCAGCAGTGACCAGGGAAGCCAGCCCCAGCATTTT. Protein: CASSDQGSQPQHF.